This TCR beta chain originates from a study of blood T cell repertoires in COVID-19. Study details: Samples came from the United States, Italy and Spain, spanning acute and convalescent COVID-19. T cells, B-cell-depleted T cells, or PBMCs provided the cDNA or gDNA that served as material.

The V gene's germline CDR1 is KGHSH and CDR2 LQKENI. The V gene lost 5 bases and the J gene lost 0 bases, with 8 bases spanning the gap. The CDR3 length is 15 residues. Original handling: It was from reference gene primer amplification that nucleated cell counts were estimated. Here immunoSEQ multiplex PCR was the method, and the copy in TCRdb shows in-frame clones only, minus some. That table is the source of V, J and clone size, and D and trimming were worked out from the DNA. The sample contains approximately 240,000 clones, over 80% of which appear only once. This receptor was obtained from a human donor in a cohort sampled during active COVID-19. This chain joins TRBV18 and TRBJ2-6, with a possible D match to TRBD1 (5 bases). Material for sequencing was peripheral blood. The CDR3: CASSSQGSGANVLTF. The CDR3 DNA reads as TGTGCCAGCTCATCTCAGGGCTCTGGGGCCAACGTCCTGACTTTC.